This TCR beta chain emerged from a study of blood T cells in healthy people across ages. Overall study results and limits: From one million sequenced T cells, diversity estimates were lower bounds.

Of note for this clonotype: No antigen is known for it.

With a J-beta primer mix and a sample-barcoded 5' primer, a second PCR ran about 7 to 11 cycles. MiXCR, applied by TCRdb to the 5' RACE reads, yields one record per CDR3 protein. The sample records around 1.5 million distinct CDR3 sequences, 59% being singletons. Sequencing was carried out using blood. The receptor was derived from a man aged 18 to 35 in good health.

DNA of the CDR3: TGCAGTGCCATGCTGGGGGCAACTAGCACAGATACGCAGTATTTT. Its translation: CSAMLGATSTDTQYF. J is TRBJ2-3 and V is TRBV20-1, with a possible D match to TRBD1 (6 bases). The germline V gene encodes CDR1 DFQATT and CDR2 SNEGSKA (reference sequence). Trimming stripped 6 bases from V and 0 bases from J, with 16 bases between. CDR3 length: 15 residues.